Presented here are 32 T cell receptor beta chains from one specimen sequenced in a study of shared clonotypes between healthy human individuals. Clones were read by immunoSEQ multiplex PCR, and TCRdb kept only the in-frame ones, dropping some. The data hold around 600,000 clones, with approximately 96% observed a single time. It was CD45RO-negative cells, positively selected for CCR7, that made up naive CD8 cells, with terminally differentiated effector memory CD45RA+ cells excluded. The sequenced sample was naive CD8+ T cells sorted from blood. The receptors were gathered from a woman aged 25 to 39 in good health.

V and J are TRBV11-2 and TRBJ2-7; D remains ambiguous. Trimming removed 0 bases from V and 0 bases from J, with 6 bases in between. The CDR3 is made up of 14 amino acids. The germline gives CDR1 SGHAT, CDR2 FQNNGV. The CDR3 sequence is CASSLEPLSYEQYF. The CDR3 bases are TGTGCCAGCAGCTTAGAACCACTCTCCTACGAGCAGTACTTC.

The V and J genes are TRBV7-9 and TRBJ1-2; D is possibly TRBD1 (5 bases). V lost 4 bases to trimming and J lost 8 bases, with 23 bases between them. This CDR3 has 16 amino acids. The germline CDR1 and CDR2 sequences are SEHNR and FQNEAQ (reference sequence). In nucleotides, the CDR3 is TGTGCCAGCAGCTCTACCCGGGCAGGGTTTTTGGAAGGCTACACCTTC. Translation gives CASSSTRAGFLEGYTF.

Written as DNA, the CDR3 is TGTGCCAGCAGTTTATTATCCCAAGAGACCCAGTACTTC. The encoded protein is CASSLLSQETQYF. The chain recombines TRBV28 with TRBJ2-5, with D hard to call. Germline CDR1 reads MDHEN; CDR2 reads SYDVKM. The V end was cut by 1 base, the J end by 1 base, with 4 bases between. The CDR3 has 13 amino acids.

The rearrangement uses TRBV4-1 and TRBJ2-3; possibly TRBD2 for D (6 bases). This CDR3 comprises 14 residues. The germline CDR1 and CDR2 sequences are MGHRA and YSYEKL. V lost 4 bases and J lost 4, with 12 bases in between. CDR3 in amino acids: CASSPVGGSDTQYF. The CDR3 DNA reads as TGCGCCAGCAGCCCAGTCGGAGGGTCAGATACGCAGTATTTT.

The rearrangement joins TRBV5-6 to TRBJ2-2, with D uncertain. The V end was cut by 3 bases, the J end by 5 bases, with 14 bases between. This CDR3 comprises 15 residues. Germline CDR1 and CDR2: SGHDT and YYEEEE. DNA of the CDR3: TGTGCCAGCAGCTCGCGACCCGGTACGACCGGGGAGCTGTTTTTT. It is translated as CASSSRPGTTGELFF.

About this clone: Distinct nucleotide sequences in the sample also encode this CDR3. This chain joins TRBV28 and TRBJ1-2; no definite D call. Germline CDR1 reads MDHEN; CDR2 reads SYDVKM. Trimming pared 5 bases from V and 1 base from J, leaving 8 bases between. The CDR3 totals 13 residues. CDR3 sequence: CASSPGYNYGYTF. The CDR3 bases are TGTGCCAGCAGTCCAGGCTATAACTATGGCTACACCTTC.

This clone has only one observation. The chain recombines TRBV5-8 with TRBJ2-1, with a tentative D call TRBD2 (5 bases). From germline, CDR1 is SGHTS and CDR2 YDEGEE. The CDR3 runs 18 residues. Trimming took off 4 bases at V and 0 bases at J, with 20 bases between the two ends. DNA for the CDR3: TGTGCCAGCAGCCCAACCGCCTGGCGGAGGAGCTCCTACAATGAGCAGTTCTTC. It translates to CASSPTAWRRSSYNEQFF.

The CDR3: CASSYSGDSYEQYF. The DNA for the CDR3 is TGCGCCAGCAGTTATAGCGGGGACTCCTACGAGCAGTACTTC. The V gene is TRBV10-2, the J gene TRBJ2-7; TRBD2 matches at 8 bases. V dropped 5 bases and J dropped 0; count of bases not matched to a gene: 3. Germline values: CDR1 WSHSY, CDR2 SAAADI. CDR3 length: 14 amino acids.

This clone has only one observation. The chain uses TRBV10-2 and TRBJ1-1; D uncertain. This CDR3 region has 19 residues. Germline V gene lookup returns CDR1 WSHSY and CDR2 SAAADI. Deletions cut 5 bases from V and 0 bases from J, with 25 bases between. Here the CDR3 reads CASSFKDGVEVLVNTEAFF. The CDR3 bases are TGCGCCAGCAGTTTTAAGGACGGGGTAGAGGTGTTGGTGAACACTGAAGCTTTCTTT.

The rearrangement uses TRBV19 and TRBJ2-7; TRBD1 matches at 10 bases. After removal of 5 bases from V and 3 bases from J, the junction contained 4 bases not matched to a gene. CDR3 length: 14 amino acids. The germline V gene has CDR1 LNHDA and CDR2 SQIVND (reference sequence). The CDR3 is CASSGGTGDYEQYF. The DNA for the CDR3 is TGTGCCAGTAGTGGAGGGACAGGGGACTACGAGCAGTACTTC.

The chain has TRBV30 and TRBJ2-1; 8 bases fit TRBD1. The CDR3 spans 12 residues. The V gene's germline CDR1 is GTSNPN and CDR2 SVGIG (reference sequence). After removal of 1 base from V and 8 bases from J, the junction contained 1 base not matched to a gene. This chain's CDR3 is CAWSAQGDEQFF. The CDR3 DNA is TGTGCCTGGAGTGCACAGGGGGATGAGCAGTTCTTC.

The chain joins TRBV28 to TRBJ2-5; TRBD1 agrees at 10 bases. TRBJ2-7 explains the end of the DNA better; the J call may be wrong. The CDR3 is 16 amino acids. Germline values: CDR1 MDHEN, CDR2 SYDVKM. The CDR3 DNA reads as TGTGCCAGCAGTTGGGTACCGGGACAGGGGCCAAACGAGCAGTACTTC. This sequence encodes CASSWVPGQGPNEQYF.

This clone was detected once. J is TRBJ2-5 and V is TRBV7-9; 7 nucleotides line up with TRBD1. The V gene's germline CDR1 is SEHNR and CDR2 FQNEAQ (reference sequence). The junction had 5 bases not matched to a gene; V was cut back by 5 bases and J by 2 bases. CDR3 size: 14 residues. In nucleotides, the CDR3 is TGTGCCAGCAGCCAGGGACAGCATCAAGAGACCCAGTACTTC. This translates into CASSQGQHQETQYF.

The gene calls are TRBV19 and TRBJ2-7; D is possibly TRBD2 (5 bases). In germline, CDR1 is LNHDA, CDR2 SQIVND (reference sequence). Trimming cost V 5 bases and J 3 bases, with 11 bases left between them. This CDR3 contains 13 residues. CDR3 loop: CASSPGRDYEQYF. CDR3 DNA: TGTGCCAGTAGTCCCGGACGGGACTACGAGCAGTACTTC.

This chain links TRBV5-1 with TRBJ1-1; tentatively, D is TRBD1 (6 bases). The CDR3 length is 14 residues. Looked up from germline, CDR1 is SGHRS and CDR2 is YFSETQ. Trimming pared 0 bases from V and 1 base from J, leaving 7 bases between. The CDR3 here is CASSLGQANTEAFF. The CDR3, as DNA: TGCGCCAGCAGCTTGGGACAGGCGAACACTGAAGCTTTCTTT. The entire variable domain, with the rest obtained from reference TRBV5-1 and TRBJ1-1, is as follows: KAGVTQTPRYLIKTRGQQVTLSCSPISGHRSVSWYQQTPGQGLQFLFEYFSETQRNKGNFPGRFSGRQFSNSRSEMNVSTLELGDSALYLCASSLGQANTEAFFGQGTRLTVV.

This clone was observed a few times. The V gene is TRBV6-5, the J gene TRBJ2-7; the D is unclear. CDR1 is MNHEY, CDR2 SVGAGI, per germline. The CDR3 totals 13 residues. Between the trimmed V and J ends, which lost 3 bases and 0 bases, there was a span of 6 bases. CDR3: CASSYTDSYEQYF. Written as DNA, the CDR3 is TGTGCCAGCAGTTATACCGACTCCTACGAGCAGTACTTC.

This clone has a single count. V is TRBV4-1 and J is TRBJ1-2; D is unresolved. The V gene lost 0 bases and the J gene lost 1 base, with 12 bases spanning the gap. Germline values: CDR1 MGHRA, CDR2 YSYEKL. The CDR3 sequence is 16 residues long. As DNA, the CDR3 is TGCGCCAGCAGCCAAGACGGGCCGACCTTTAACTATGGCTACACCTTC. This sequence encodes CASSQDGPTFNYGYTF.

The CDR3: CASNPRSTNTEAFF. The CDR3 DNA reads as TGTGCCAGCAACCCAAGGAGCACGAACACTGAAGCTTTCTTT. The rearrangement uses TRBV11-3 and TRBJ1-1; no clear D. Germline CDR1 reads SGHNT; CDR2 reads YENEEA. Deletions cut 7 bases from V and 1 base from J, with 13 bases between. The CDR3 covers 14 residues.

The rearrangement uses TRBV13 and TRBJ2-7, with TRBD2 identical over 8 bases. V lost 5 bases and J lost 0; bases outside the gene matches: 18. This CDR3 region has 19 residues. Germline loops: CDR1 PRHDT, CDR2 FYEKMQ (reference sequence). The CDR3 here is CASSDTIGSSGVSSYEQYF. The DNA of the CDR3 is TGTGCCAGCAGCGATACAATTGGTAGTAGCGGGGTAAGCTCCTACGAGCAGTACTTC.

The chain combines TRBV15 with TRBJ2-5, with D possibly TRBD2 on 5 matching bases. The DNA end favors TRBJ2-7, so the J call may be wrong. Germline V gene sequence: CDR1 LNHNV, CDR2 YYDKDF (reference sequence). CDR3 size: 13 residues. The CDR3 sequence is CATSHRGGYEQYF. The DNA of the CDR3 is TGTGCCACCAGCCACCGAGGAGGCTACGAGCAGTACTTC.

The chain has TRBV15 and TRBJ2-7; 8 nucleotides line up with TRBD1. V trimming: 0 bases; J trimming: 3 bases; junction bases outside the gene matches: 7. This CDR3 is 16 amino acids long. Germline V gene sequence: CDR1 LNHNV, CDR2 YYDKDF (reference sequence). This CDR3 reads CATSRDPRTGLYEQYF. The CDR3 DNA sequence: TGTGCCACCAGCAGAGATCCGCGGACAGGGCTCTACGAGCAGTACTTC. The full variable domain, completed using reference TRBV15 and TRBJ2-7, is DAMVIQNPRYQVTQFGKPVTLSCSQTLNHNVMYWYQQKSSQAPKLLFHYYDKDFNNEADTPDNFQSRRPNTSFCFLDIRSPGLGDTAMYLCATSRDPRTGLYEQYFGPGTRLTVT.

The chain is built from TRBV7-9 and TRBJ2-1, with a weak D call TRBD2 (5 bases). The germline CDR1 and CDR2 sequences are SEHNR and FQNEAQ (reference sequence). The CDR3 has 15 amino acids. V lost 5 bases and J lost 3, with 14 bases in between. In nucleotides, the CDR3 is TGTGCCAGCAGCAGGACCGAAGCGGTCTACAATGAGCAGTTCTTC. It encodes CASSRTEAVYNEQFF. Complete variable domain (other parts from reference TRBV7-9 and TRBJ2-1): DTGVSQNPRHKITKRGQNVTFRCDPISEHNRLYWYRQTLGQGPEFLTYFQNEAQLEKSRLLSDRFSAERPKGSFSTLEIQRTEQGDSAMYLCASSRTEAVYNEQFFGPGTRLTVL.

The chain carries TRBV30 and TRBJ1-2; the match to TRBD1 covers 7 bases. Germline CDR1 reads GTSNPN; CDR2 reads SVGIG (reference sequence). There are 15 residues in the CDR3. Trimming removed 2 bases from V and 4 bases from J; junction bases left unmatched: 10. For the CDR3, the DNA is TGTGCCTGGAGTCTTGCCGGGACAGCTTTCTATGGCTACACCTTC. This encodes CAWSLAGTAFYGYTF.

The chain carries TRBV6-6 and TRBJ2-7, with 10 positions matching TRBD2. The CDR3 sequence is 15 residues long. V shed 6 bases, J shed 2 bases, and the junction held 7 bases outside the gene matches. Germline lookup yields CDR1 MNHNY and CDR2 SVGAGI (reference sequence). CDR3 sequence reads: CASSSGTSVAYEQYF. CDR3 sequence (DNA): TGTGCCAGCAGCTCCGGGACTAGCGTCGCCTACGAGCAGTACTTC.

The chain links TRBV11-2 to TRBJ2-7, with D possibly TRBD1 on 5 matching bases. The length of the CDR3 is 13 residues. The germline V gene encodes CDR1 SGHAT and CDR2 FQNNGV. Deletions cut 5 bases from V and 2 bases from J, with 10 bases between. CDR3 residues: CASSTGRTYEQYF. DNA of the CDR3: TGTGCCAGCAGCACAGGAAGAACCTACGAGCAGTACTTC.

The J gene is TRBJ1-4, the V gene TRBV27; D is ambiguous. Trimming pared 6 bases from V and 1 base from J, leaving 18 bases between. The CDR3 is 17 amino acids. CDR1 is MNHEY, CDR2 SMNVEV, per germline (reference sequence). CDR3 sequence reads: CASSRAPVGITNEKLFF. CDR3 nucleotides: TGTGCCAGCAGCCGAGCCCCTGTTGGGATAACTAATGAAAAACTGTTTTTT. Using reference TRBV27 and TRBJ1-4 for the parts outside the CDR3, the full variable domain is EAQVTQNPRYLITVTGKKLTVTCSQNMNHEYMSWYRQDPGLGLRQIYYSMNVEVTDKGDVPEGYKVSRKEKRNFPLILESPSPNQTSLYFCASSRAPVGITNEKLFFGSGTQLSVL.

The rearrangement uses TRBV5-6 and TRBJ2-1; possible D gene TRBD2, 6 bases. Trimming took 2 bases from V and 5 from J, leaving 11 bases between them. Germline V gene data show CDR1 as SGHDT and CDR2 as YYEEEE. The CDR3 is made up of 14 amino acids. The CDR3 region is CASSFPGSHNEQFF. CDR3 sequence (DNA): TGTGCCAGCAGCTTCCCCGGGAGCCACAATGAGCAGTTCTTC.

The chain links TRBV30 to TRBJ2-3; 10 bases agree with TRBD2. This CDR3 is built from 15 residues. With 4 bases clipped from V and 2 bases from J, the junction kept 6 bases outside the gene matches. From germline, CDR1 is GTSNPN and CDR2 SVGIG (reference sequence). CDR3 amino acids: CAWMTSGLHTDTQYF. DNA for the CDR3: TGTGCCTGGATGACTAGCGGGTTACACACAGATACGCAGTATTTT.

The J gene is TRBJ2-1, the V gene TRBV11-2; D possibly matches TRBD1 or TRBD2 (6 bases each). The CDR3 consists of 15 residues. V was shortened by 1 base and J by 0 bases, with 7 bases between the two germline ends. Germline loops: CDR1 SGHAT, CDR2 FQNNGV. Here the CDR3 reads CASSLGGASYNEQFF. DNA of the CDR3: TGTGCCAGCAGCTTAGGGGGGGCCTCCTACAATGAGCAGTTCTTC.

This sequence joins TRBV18 and TRBJ2-3, with D possibly matching TRBD1 (5 bases). The germline V and J ends were trimmed by 4 bases and 4 bases, with 12 bases remaining between them. Germline CDR1 is KGHSH and CDR2 is LQKENI. This CDR3 has 14 residues. In nucleotides, the CDR3 is TGTGCCAGCTCACTTGGGGCACCACCAGATACGCAGTATTTT. Amino acids: CASSLGAPPDTQYF.

This clone has a single count. The chain combines TRBV10-3 with TRBJ2-7; TRBD1 matches 8 bases. The CDR3 extends over 14 amino acids. Per the germline V gene, CDR1 is ENHRY and CDR2 is SYGVKD. J was trimmed by 0 bases and V by 8 bases; bases with no gene match: 6. The CDR3 DNA sequence: TGTGCCATCGGGCACAGGGGGAGCTCCTACGAGCAGTACTTC. Residues: CAIGHRGSSYEQYF.

The chain joins TRBV28 to TRBJ2-2; a possible D gene is TRBD2 (5 bases). The CDR3 is 11 amino acids. CDR1 is MDHEN, CDR2 SYDVKM, per germline. V gave up 3 bases and J gave up 15 bases, with 11 bases separating them. The CDR3 sequence: CASSFGGTVFF. In DNA form, the CDR3 reads TGTGCCAGCAGTTTTGGAGGAACGGTGTTTTTT.